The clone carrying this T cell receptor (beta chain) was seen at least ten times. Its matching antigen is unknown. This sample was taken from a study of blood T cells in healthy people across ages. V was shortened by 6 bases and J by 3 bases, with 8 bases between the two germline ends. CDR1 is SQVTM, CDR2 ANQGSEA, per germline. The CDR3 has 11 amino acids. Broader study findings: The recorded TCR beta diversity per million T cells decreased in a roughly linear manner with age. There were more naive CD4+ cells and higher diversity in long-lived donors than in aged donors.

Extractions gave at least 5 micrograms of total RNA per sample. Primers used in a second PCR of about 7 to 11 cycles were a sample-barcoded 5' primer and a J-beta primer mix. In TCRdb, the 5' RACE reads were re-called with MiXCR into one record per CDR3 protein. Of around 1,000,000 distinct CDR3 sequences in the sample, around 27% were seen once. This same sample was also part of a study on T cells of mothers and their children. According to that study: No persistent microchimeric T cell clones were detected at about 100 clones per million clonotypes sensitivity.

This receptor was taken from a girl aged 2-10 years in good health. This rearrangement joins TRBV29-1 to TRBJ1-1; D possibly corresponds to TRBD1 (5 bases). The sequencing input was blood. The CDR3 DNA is TGCAGCGTGGGGGGGTACACTGAAGCTTTCTTT. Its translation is CSVGGYTEAFF.